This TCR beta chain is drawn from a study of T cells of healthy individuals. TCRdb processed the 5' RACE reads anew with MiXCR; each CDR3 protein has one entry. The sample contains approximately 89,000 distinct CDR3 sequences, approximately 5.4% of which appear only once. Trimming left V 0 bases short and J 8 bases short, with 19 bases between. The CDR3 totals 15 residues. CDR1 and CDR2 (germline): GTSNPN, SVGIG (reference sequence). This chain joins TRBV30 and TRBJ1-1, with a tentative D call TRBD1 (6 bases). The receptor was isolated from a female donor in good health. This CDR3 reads CAWSVRRGRATEAFF. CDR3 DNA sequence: TGTGCCTGGAGTGTACGCCGGGGGCGGGCCACGGAAGCTTTCTTT.